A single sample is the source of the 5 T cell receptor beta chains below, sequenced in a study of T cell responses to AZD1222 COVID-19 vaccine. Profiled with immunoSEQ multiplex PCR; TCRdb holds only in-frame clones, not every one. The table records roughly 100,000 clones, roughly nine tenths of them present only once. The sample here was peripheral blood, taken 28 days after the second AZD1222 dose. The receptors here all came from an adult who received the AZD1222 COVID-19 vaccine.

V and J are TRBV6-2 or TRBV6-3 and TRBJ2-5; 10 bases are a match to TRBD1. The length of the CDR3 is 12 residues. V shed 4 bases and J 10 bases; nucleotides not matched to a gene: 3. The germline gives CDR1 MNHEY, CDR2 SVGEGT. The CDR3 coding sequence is TGTGCCAGCAGTTCGGACAGGGGGAACCAGTACTTC. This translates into CASSSDRGNQYF.

This CDR3 is CASRMLGQGNNEQFF. In DNA, the CDR3 is TGTGCCAGCAGAATGTTGGGACAGGGTAACAATGAGCAGTTCTTC. The chain joins TRBV7-6 to TRBJ2-1, with TRBD1 identical over 9 bases. Germline CDR1 and CDR2: SGHVS and FNYEAQ. This CDR3 comprises 15 residues. V was pared by 6 bases and J by 5 bases, with 8 bases of the junction left unmatched.

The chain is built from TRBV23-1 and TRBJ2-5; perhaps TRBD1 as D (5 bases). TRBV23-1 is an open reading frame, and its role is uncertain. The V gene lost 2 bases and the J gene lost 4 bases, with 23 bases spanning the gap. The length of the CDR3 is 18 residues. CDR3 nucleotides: TGCGCCAGCAGTCAACCCCCCAGGGCAGCCCAAAGGGGAGAGACCCAGTACTTC. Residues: CASSQPPRAAQRGETQYF.

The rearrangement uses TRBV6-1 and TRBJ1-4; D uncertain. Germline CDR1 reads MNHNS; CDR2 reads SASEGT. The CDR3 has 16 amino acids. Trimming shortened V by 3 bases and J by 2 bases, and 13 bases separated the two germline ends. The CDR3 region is CASSDPAGSTNEKLFF. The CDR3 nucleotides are TGTGCCAGCAGTGATCCCGCCGGGAGCACTAATGAAAAACTGTTTTTT.

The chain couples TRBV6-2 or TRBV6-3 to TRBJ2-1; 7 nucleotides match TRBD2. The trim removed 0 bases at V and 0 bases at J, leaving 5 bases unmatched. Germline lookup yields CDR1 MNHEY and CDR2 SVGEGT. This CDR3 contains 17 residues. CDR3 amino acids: CASSYSSGAASYNEQFF. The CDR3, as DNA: TGTGCCAGCAGTTACTCAAGCGGGGCTGCCTCCTACAATGAGCAGTTCTTC.